This paragraph covers one TCR beta chain sequence. Only in-frame clones appear in the TCRdb table, and some are missing; sequencing was by immunoSEQ multiplex PCR. The table has some 190,000 clones, around 83% seen once. This CDR3 contains 11 residues. V was cut by 1 base and J by 8 bases, with 5 bases left in between. Germline V gene sequence: CDR1 LNHDA, CDR2 SQIVND (reference sequence). The data belong to a study of blood T cell repertoires in COVID-19. The chain couples TRBV19 to TRBJ1-1; D uncertain. The sequence was obtained from a woman in her thirties or forties in a cohort exposed to, infected with or recovered from COVID-19 (not recorded which). Material for sequencing was PBMCs or T cells enriched from blood (not recorded which). The CDR3 sequence is CASSIGREAFF. The DNA for the CDR3 is TGTGCCAGTAGTATAGGGAGGGAAGCTTTCTTT.